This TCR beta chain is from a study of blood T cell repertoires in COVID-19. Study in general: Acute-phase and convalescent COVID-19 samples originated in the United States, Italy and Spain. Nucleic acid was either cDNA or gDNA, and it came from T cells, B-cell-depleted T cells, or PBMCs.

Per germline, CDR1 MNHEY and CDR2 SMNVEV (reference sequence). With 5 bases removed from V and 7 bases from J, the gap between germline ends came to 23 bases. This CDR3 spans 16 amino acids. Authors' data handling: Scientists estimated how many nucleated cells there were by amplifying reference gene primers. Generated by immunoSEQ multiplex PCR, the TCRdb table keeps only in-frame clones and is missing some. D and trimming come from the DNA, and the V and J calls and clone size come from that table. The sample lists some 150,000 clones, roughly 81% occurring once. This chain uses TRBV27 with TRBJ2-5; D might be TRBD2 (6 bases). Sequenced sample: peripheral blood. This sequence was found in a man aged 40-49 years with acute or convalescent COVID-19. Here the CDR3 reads CASSLGTPGGFRTQYF. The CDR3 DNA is TGTGCCAGCAGTCTGGGGACCCCCGGGGGATTCAGGACCCAGTACTTC.